What follows are 23 T cell receptor beta chains derived from one specimen sequenced in a study of T cell responses to AZD1222 COVID-19 vaccine. Clones were read by immunoSEQ multiplex PCR, and TCRdb kept only the in-frame ones, dropping some. The sample holds more than 110,000 clones, approximately 93% seen once. This specimen consisted of peripheral blood, obtained on day 0 of AZD1222 vaccination. The receptors were sampled from an adult in good health.

The rearrangement joins TRBV3-1 (or the pseudogene TRBV3-2) to TRBJ2-2; D is possibly TRBD1 (5 bases). Germline CDR1 is LGHDT and CDR2 is YNNKEL (reference sequence). V gave up 4 bases and J gave up 5 bases, with 14 bases separating them. CDR3 length: 15 amino acids. CDR3 protein: CASSLKAGLTGELFF. The CDR3 nucleotides read TGTGCCAGCAGCCTTAAGGCAGGGTTGACCGGGGAGCTGTTTTTT.

A single count supports this clone. This chain joins TRBV18 and TRBJ1-6; no firm D call. V was cut by 4 bases and J by 7 bases, with 14 bases left in between. CDR3 size: 15 residues. From germline, CDR1 is KGHSH and CDR2 LQKENI. The DNA for the CDR3 is TGTGCCAGCTCACAACCGGGCCGGGCCAATTCACCCCTCCACTTT. Protein product: CASSQPGRANSPLHF.

This chain connects TRBV5-4 to TRBJ2-5; D gene ambiguous. The CDR3 loop spans 13 amino acids. The V gene lost 0 bases and the J gene lost 3 bases, with 6 bases spanning the gap. Germline loops: CDR1 SGHNT, CDR2 YYREEE (reference sequence). The CDR3 DNA reads TGTGCCAGCAGCTTGGTGACGGAAGAGACCCAGTACTTC. It translates to CASSLVTEETQYF.

There are a few counts of this clone. The rearrangement joins TRBV29-1 to TRBJ2-7; 8 nucleotides match TRBD2. In germline, CDR1 is SQVTM, CDR2 ANQGSEA. This CDR3 spans 13 amino acids. With 5 bases clipped from V and 0 bases from J, the junction kept 3 bases outside the gene matches. The chain's CDR3 is CSVWTSFSYEQYF. The CDR3 DNA sequence: TGCAGCGTTTGGACTAGCTTCTCCTACGAGCAGTACTTC.

V usage is TRBV5-1 and J usage is TRBJ2-5, with D perhaps matching TRBD1 (6 bases). Per the germline V gene, CDR1 is SGHRS and CDR2 is YFSETQ. This CDR3 comprises 15 residues. Deletions cut 2 bases from V and 1 base from J, with 12 bases between. CDR3 sequence: CASSFRQAGQETQYF. The CDR3 bases are TGCGCCAGCAGCTTCAGACAGGCGGGCCAAGAGACCCAGTACTTC.

The J gene is TRBJ2-1, the V gene TRBV6-1; tentative D call: TRBD2 (6 bases). Germline loops: CDR1 MNHNS, CDR2 SASEGT. The CDR3 has 13 amino acids. V was trimmed by 2 bases and J by 5 bases, leaving 7 bases between them. DNA of the CDR3: TGTGCCAGCAGTGAAACTAGCCACAATGAGCAGTTCTTC. Encoded protein: CASSETSHNEQFF.

The chain has TRBV9 and TRBJ1-3; D unclear. Germline V gene data show CDR1 as SGDLS and CDR2 as YYNGEE. Between the trimmed V and J ends, which lost 2 bases and 2 bases, there was a span of 5 bases. The CDR3 spans 13 residues. This CDR3 reads CASSVGTGNTIYF. In DNA, the CDR3 is TGTGCCAGCAGCGTCGGGACTGGAAACACCATATATTTT.

The chain combines TRBV24-1 with TRBJ2-1; TRBD2 aligns across 8 bases. Germline CDR1 is KGHDR and CDR2 is SFDVKD. V trimming: 5 bases; J trimming: 8 bases; junction bases outside the gene matches: 10. The CDR3 has 15 amino acids. CDR3 protein: CATSVPDREGDEQFF. The CDR3 nucleotides are TGTGCCACCAGTGTCCCAGACCGGGAGGGTGATGAGCAGTTCTTC.

In DNA, the CDR3 is TGTGCCACCAGTGGCCCTCCAGGACAATACAATGAGCAGTTCTTC. It encodes CATSGPPGQYNEQFF. V is TRBV24-1 and J is TRBJ2-1, with a weak D call TRBD1 (5 bases). The CDR3 consists of 15 residues. Trimming stripped 5 bases from V and 4 bases from J, with 14 bases between. From germline, CDR1 is KGHDR and CDR2 SFDVKD.

The chain is built from TRBV19 and TRBJ1-5, with 7 bases fitting TRBD1. J gave up 0 bases and V 3 bases, and 5 bases lay outside the gene matches. The length of the CDR3 is 16 residues. Germline CDR1 is LNHDA and CDR2 is SQIVND (reference sequence). This CDR3 reads CASSIGTAPSNQPQHF. The CDR3 region has the DNA TGTGCCAGTAGTATTGGGACAGCCCCTAGCAATCAGCCCCAGCATTTT.

The gene calls are TRBV14 and TRBJ1-2; D ambiguous. This CDR3 has 13 amino acids. Deletions cut 3 bases from V and 2 bases from J, with 7 bases between. Germline V gives CDR1 SGHDN, CDR2 FVKESK. The CDR3 coding sequence is TGTGCCAGCAGCCACGACGGAAACTATGGCTACACCTTC. This codes for CASSHDGNYGYTF. The whole variable domain, filled in from reference TRBV14 and TRBJ1-2, reads EAGVTQFPSHSVIEKGQTVTLRCDPISGHDNLYWYRRVMGKEIKFLLHFVKESKQDESGMPNNRFLAERTGGTYSTLKVQPAELEDSGVYFCASSHDGNYGYTFGSGTRLTVV.

CDR3 region: CASSTLTGTEAFF. DNA of the CDR3: TGTGCCAGCTCAACTCTTACTGGCACTGAAGCTTTCTTT. J is TRBJ1-1 and V is TRBV18; D not resolved. Germline-derived CDR1 and CDR2 are KGHSH and LQKENI. Trimming cost V 5 bases and J 4 bases, with 11 bases left between them. The length of the CDR3 is 13 residues.

J is TRBJ1-5 and V is TRBV5-5; 12 bases are a match to TRBD1. Trimming cost V 7 bases and J 6 bases; bases outside gene matches: 11. Germline values: CDR1 SGHKS, CDR2 YYEKEE (reference sequence). CDR3 length equals 16 residues. Here the CDR3 reads CASSPWDRGRGQPQHF. The CDR3 coding sequence is TGTGCCAGCTCCCCCTGGGACAGGGGGCGAGGTCAGCCCCAGCATTTT.

DNA of the CDR3: TGTGCCAGCAGCAATAGAAAGAATGGCTACACCTTC. Amino acids: CASSNRKNGYTF. This sequence joins TRBV21-1 and TRBJ1-2. TRBV21-1 is a pseudogene segment. The CDR3 contains 12 residues.

The chain is built from TRBV4-1 and TRBJ1-4; D might be TRBD1 (6 bases). V was clipped by 6 bases and J by 5 bases, with 16 bases between them. The CDR3 is made up of 15 amino acids. The V gene's germline CDR1 is MGHRA and CDR2 YSYEKL. CDR3 sequence: CASRSTGPLNEKLFF. CDR3 DNA sequence: TGCGCCAGCAGATCCACAGGGCCCCTAAATGAAAAACTGTTTTTT.

The chain uses TRBV19 and TRBJ2-1, with D tentatively TRBD2 (6 bases). The CDR3 runs to 14 residues. Trimming removed 6 bases from V and 5 bases from J, with 14 bases in between. Germline CDR1 LNHDA, CDR2 SQIVND (reference sequence). The CDR3 here is CASSDGTGNNEQFF. The CDR3 DNA reads TGTGCCAGTAGCGACGGGACTGGAAACAATGAGCAGTTCTTC. The variable domain in full, with the rest retrieved from reference TRBV19 and TRBJ2-1, is DGGITQSPKYLFRKEGQNVTLSCEQNLNHDAMYWYRQDPGQGLRLIYYSQIVNDFQKGDIAEGYSVSREKKESFPLTVTSAQKNPTAFYLCASSDGTGNNEQFFGPGTRLTVL.

The V call is TRBV5-1, the J call TRBJ1-1, with a possible D match to TRBD1 (5 bases). Per germline, CDR1 SGHRS and CDR2 YFSETQ. V was pared by 4 bases and J by 11 bases, with 18 bases between. CDR3 size: 13 residues. CDR3: CASSPRPGGEAFF. CDR3 nucleotide sequence: TGCGCCAGCAGCCCCCGACCCGGGGGGGAGGCTTTCTTT.

This chain joins TRBV7-9 and TRBJ1-2, with D uncertain. The CDR3 totals 16 residues. V lost 4 bases to trimming and J lost 0 bases, with 15 bases between them. Germline loops: CDR1 SEHNR, CDR2 FQNEAQ (reference sequence). CDR3 amino acids: CASSSVGGTTNYGYTF. The CDR3 DNA is TGTGCCAGCAGCTCAGTGGGCGGCACCACTAACTATGGCTACACCTTC.

The V and J genes are TRBV10-3 and TRBJ1-1; TRBD1 matches at 7 bases. The CDR3 is 13 residues long. The junction had 5 bases not matched to a gene; V was cut back by 10 bases and J by 0 bases. Germline CDR1 is ENHRY and CDR2 is SYGVKD. The CDR3 DNA reads as TGTGCCACGCGGGACAGAGTGAACACTGAAGCTTTCTTT. Residues: CATRDRVNTEAFF.

This rearrangement joins TRBV12-3 or TRBV12-4 to TRBJ2-4; 7 bases fit TRBD2. J lost 11 bases, V lost 3 bases, and 1 base had no gene match. This CDR3 is built from 11 residues. Written as DNA, the CDR3 is TGTGCCAGCAGTTTGGGAGGGTTTCAGTACTTC. Translation gives CASSLGGFQYF.

The chain carries TRBV4-1 and TRBJ2-5; 13 nucleotides match TRBD2. CDR1 and CDR2 from the germline V gene are MGHRA and YSYEKL. This CDR3 comprises 16 residues. After removal of 0 bases from V and 3 bases from J, the junction contained 1 base not matched to a gene. CDR3: CASSQDGTSGEETQYF. As DNA, the CDR3 is TGCGCCAGCAGCCAAGACGGGACTAGCGGGGAAGAGACCCAGTACTTC.

This chain connects TRBV29-1 to TRBJ2-1; 10 nucleotides agree with TRBD2. V dropped 5 bases and J dropped 2; count of bases not matched to a gene: 3. The CDR3 covers 14 residues. CDR1 is SQVTM, CDR2 ANQGSEA, per germline. CDR3 protein: CSVKAGGAYNEQFF. The CDR3 DNA sequence: TGCAGCGTTAAAGCGGGAGGGGCCTACAATGAGCAGTTCTTC.

V usage is TRBV9 and J usage is TRBJ2-1; 10 bases align to TRBD2. The CDR3 extends over 18 amino acids. Germline CDR1 reads SGDLS; CDR2 reads YYNGEE. Trimming at V came to 0 bases and at J to 6 bases, leaving 12 bases not matched to a gene. CDR3 protein: CASSVGGQLAGWPNEQFF. DNA of the CDR3: TGTGCCAGCAGCGTAGGAGGCCAACTAGCGGGGTGGCCCAATGAGCAGTTCTTC.